Described below is a single TCR beta chain sequence and its context. The antigen remains unidentified. A second PCR, run for about 7 to 11 cycles, used a sample-barcoded 5' primer plus a J-beta primer mix. TCRdb recomputed calls from the 5' RACE reads with MiXCR, one row per CDR3 protein. The data contain more than 500,000 distinct CDR3 sequences, 25% to 30% of them seen just once; the ten biggest clones take up 18%. This entry is derived from a study of blood T cells in healthy people across ages. Background on the study: Template switching retrieved approximately one barcoded beta molecule for each two T cells. Study-level results: Diversity estimates drawn from one million T cells were deemed underestimates. Naive and antigen-experienced cells could not be conclusively compared, given unsorted PBMCs.

This CDR3 has 13 amino acids. Germline-derived CDR1 and CDR2 are SGHRS and YFSETQ. The ends were cut back, 3 bases at V and 4 bases at J, with 10 bases in the middle. The specimen sequenced was blood. The sequence came from a woman in her 70s in good health. The V and J genes are TRBV5-1 and TRBJ1-2; D gene uncertain. As DNA, the CDR3 is TGCGCCAGCAGCTCCGAAGCCACCTATGGCTACACCTTC. This gives the protein CASSSEATYGYTF.